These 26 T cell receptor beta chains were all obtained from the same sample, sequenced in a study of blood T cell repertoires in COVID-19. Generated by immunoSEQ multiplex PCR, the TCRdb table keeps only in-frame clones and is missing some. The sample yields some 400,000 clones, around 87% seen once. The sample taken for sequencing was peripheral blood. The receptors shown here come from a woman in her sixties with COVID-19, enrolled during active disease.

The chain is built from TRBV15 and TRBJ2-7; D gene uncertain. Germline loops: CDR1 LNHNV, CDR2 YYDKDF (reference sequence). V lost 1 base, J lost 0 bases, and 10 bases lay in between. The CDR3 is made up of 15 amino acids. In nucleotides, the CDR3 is TGTGCCACCAGCAGAGTGGTAGTTATCTCCTACGAGCAGTACTTC. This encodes CATSRVVVISYEQYF.

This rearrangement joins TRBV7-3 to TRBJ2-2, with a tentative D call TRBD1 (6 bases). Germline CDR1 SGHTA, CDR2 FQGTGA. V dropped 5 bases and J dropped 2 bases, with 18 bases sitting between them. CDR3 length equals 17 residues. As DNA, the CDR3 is TGTGCCAGCAGCCCGCTAGGTTTACAGGGTAACACCGGGGAGCTGTTTTTT. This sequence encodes CASSPLGLQGNTGELFF.

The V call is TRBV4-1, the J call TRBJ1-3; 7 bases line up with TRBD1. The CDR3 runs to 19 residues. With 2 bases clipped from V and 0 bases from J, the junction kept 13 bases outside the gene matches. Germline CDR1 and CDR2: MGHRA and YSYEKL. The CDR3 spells CASSQFGGSGQSSGNTIYF. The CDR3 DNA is TGCGCCAGCAGCCAATTCGGAGGTTCGGGACAGAGCTCTGGAAACACCATATATTTT.

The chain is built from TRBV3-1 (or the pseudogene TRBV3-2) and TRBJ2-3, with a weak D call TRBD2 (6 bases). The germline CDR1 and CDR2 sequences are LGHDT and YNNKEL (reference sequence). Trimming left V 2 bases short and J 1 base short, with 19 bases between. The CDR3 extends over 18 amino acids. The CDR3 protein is CASSQWPGSSGGTDTQYF. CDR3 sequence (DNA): TGTGCCAGCAGCCAATGGCCCGGATCTTCGGGGGGCACAGATACGCAGTATTTT.

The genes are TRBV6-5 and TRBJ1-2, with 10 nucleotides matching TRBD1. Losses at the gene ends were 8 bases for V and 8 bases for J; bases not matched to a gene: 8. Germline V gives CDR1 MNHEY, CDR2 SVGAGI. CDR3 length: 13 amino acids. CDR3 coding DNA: TGTGCCAGCTTTCTGACAGGGGGCTTAGGCTACACCTTC. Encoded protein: CASFLTGGLGYTF.

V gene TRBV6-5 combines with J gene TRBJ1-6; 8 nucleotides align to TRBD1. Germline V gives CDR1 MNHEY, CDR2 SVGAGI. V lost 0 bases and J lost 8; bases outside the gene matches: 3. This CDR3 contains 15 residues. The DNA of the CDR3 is TGTGCCAGCAGTTACTCGTGGGGACAGGATTCACCCCTCCACTTT. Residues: CASSYSWGQDSPLHF.

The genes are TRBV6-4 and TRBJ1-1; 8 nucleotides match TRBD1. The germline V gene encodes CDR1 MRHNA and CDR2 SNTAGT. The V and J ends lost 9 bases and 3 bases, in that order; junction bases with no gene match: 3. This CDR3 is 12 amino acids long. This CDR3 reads CARGTGHTEAFF. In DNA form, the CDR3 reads TGTGCCAGGGGGACAGGTCACACTGAAGCTTTCTTT.

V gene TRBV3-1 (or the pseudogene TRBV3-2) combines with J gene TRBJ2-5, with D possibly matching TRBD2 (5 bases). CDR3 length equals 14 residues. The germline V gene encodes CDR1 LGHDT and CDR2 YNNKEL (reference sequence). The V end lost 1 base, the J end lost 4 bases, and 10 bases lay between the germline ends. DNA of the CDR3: TGTGCCAGCAGCCAAGTTATCCGGGGAGAGACCCAGTACTTC. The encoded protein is CASSQVIRGETQYF.

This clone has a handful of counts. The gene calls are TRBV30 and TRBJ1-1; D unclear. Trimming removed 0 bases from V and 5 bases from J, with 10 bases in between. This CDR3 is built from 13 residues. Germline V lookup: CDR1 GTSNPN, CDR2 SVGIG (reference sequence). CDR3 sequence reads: CAWSVRGITEAFF. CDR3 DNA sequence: TGTGCCTGGAGTGTGAGAGGGATTACTGAAGCTTTCTTT.

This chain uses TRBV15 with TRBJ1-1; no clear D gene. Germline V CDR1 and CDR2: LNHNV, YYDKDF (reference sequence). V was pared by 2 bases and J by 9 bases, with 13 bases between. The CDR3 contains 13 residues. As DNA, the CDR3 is TGTGCCACCAGCAGAATCCCAAGCGGAAAAGCTTTCTTT. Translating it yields CATSRIPSGKAFF.

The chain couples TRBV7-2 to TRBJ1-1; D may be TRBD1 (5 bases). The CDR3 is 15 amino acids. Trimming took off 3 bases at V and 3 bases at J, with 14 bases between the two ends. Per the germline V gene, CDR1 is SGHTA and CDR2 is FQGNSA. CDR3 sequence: CASSFWGGRDTEAFF. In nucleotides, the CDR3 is TGTGCCAGCAGCTTCTGGGGGGGACGGGACACTGAAGCTTTCTTT.

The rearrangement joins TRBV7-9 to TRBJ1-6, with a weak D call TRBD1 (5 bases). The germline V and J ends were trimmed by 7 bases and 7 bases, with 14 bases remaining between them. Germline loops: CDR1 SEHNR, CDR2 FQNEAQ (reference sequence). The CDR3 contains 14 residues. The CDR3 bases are TGTGCCAGCACCTCTTGGGGGGACAATTCACCCCTCCACTTT. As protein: CASTSWGDNSPLHF.

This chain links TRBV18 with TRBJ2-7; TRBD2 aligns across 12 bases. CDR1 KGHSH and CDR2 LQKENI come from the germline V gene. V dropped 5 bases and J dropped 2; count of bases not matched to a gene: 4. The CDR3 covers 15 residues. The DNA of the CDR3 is TGTGCCAGCTCATATCTAGCGGGGGGGCCCTACGAGCAGTACTTC. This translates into CASSYLAGGPYEQYF.

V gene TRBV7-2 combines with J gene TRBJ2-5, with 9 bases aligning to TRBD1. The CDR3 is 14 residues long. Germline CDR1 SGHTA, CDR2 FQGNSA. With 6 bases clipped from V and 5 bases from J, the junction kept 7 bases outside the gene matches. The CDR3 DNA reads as TGTGCCAGCAGTTTGGATGGACAGGGGGAGACCCAGTACTTC. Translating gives CASSLDGQGETQYF.

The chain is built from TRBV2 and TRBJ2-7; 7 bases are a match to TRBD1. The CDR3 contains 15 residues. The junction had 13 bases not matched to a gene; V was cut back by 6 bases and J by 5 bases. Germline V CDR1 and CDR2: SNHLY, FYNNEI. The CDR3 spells CASRFHRGPGHEQYF. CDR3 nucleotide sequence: TGTGCCAGCAGGTTTCACAGGGGCCCGGGTCACGAGCAGTACTTC. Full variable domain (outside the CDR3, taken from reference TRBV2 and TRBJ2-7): EPEVTQTPSHQVTQMGQEVILRCVPISNHLYFYWYRQILGQKVEFLVSFYNNEISEKSEIFDDQFSVERPDGSNFTLKIRSTKLEDSAMYFCASRFHRGPGHEQYFGPGTRLTVT.

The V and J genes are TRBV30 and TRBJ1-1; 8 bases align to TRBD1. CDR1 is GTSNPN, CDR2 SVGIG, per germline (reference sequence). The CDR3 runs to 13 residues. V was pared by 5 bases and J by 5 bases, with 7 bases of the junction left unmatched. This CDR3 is CAWSRGRTTEAFF. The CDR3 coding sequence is TGTGCCTGGTCCAGGGGGCGTACGACTGAAGCTTTCTTT.

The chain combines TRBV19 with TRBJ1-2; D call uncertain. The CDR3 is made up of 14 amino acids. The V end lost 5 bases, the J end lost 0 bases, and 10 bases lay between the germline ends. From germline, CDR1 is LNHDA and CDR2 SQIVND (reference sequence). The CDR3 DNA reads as TGTGCCAGTAGTCCCCTCTCTTCTAACTATGGCTACACCTTC. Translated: CASSPLSSNYGYTF. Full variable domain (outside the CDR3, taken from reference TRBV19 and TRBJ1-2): DGGITQSPKYLFRKEGQNVTLSCEQNLNHDAMYWYRQDPGQGLRLIYYSQIVNDFQKGDIAEGYSVSREKKESFPLTVTSAQKNPTAFYLCASSPLSSNYGYTFGSGTRLTVV.

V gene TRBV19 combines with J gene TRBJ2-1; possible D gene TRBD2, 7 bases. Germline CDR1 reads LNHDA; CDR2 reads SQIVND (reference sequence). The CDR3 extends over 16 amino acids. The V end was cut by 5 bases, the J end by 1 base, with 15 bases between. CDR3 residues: CASSWRGGGSYNEQFF. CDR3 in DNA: TGTGCCAGTAGTTGGAGGGGGGGAGGGTCCTACAATGAGCAGTTCTTC.

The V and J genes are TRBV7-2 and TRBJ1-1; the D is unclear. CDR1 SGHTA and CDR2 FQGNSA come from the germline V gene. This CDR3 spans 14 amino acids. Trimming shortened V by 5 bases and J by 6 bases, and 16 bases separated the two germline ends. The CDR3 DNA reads TGTGCCAGCAGCCCCGACTTCGAGGTGGCTGAAGCTTTCTTT. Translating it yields CASSPDFEVAEAFF.

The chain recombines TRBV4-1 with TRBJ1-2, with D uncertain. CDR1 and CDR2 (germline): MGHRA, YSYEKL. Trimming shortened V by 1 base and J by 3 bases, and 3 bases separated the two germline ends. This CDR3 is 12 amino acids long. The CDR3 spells CASSQAYYGYTF. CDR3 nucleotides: TGCGCCAGCAGCCAAGCGTACTATGGCTACACCTTC.

CDR3 nucleotides: TGTGCCAGCAGTGACGTTAGGGCGGGAACCTACGAGCAGTACTTC. It codes for CASSDVRAGTYEQYF. V is TRBV6-1 and J is TRBJ2-7; tentatively, D is TRBD2 (6 bases). The germline gives CDR1 MNHNS, CDR2 SASEGT. The CDR3 is made up of 15 amino acids. The V gene lost 3 bases and the J gene lost 2 bases, with 14 bases spanning the gap.

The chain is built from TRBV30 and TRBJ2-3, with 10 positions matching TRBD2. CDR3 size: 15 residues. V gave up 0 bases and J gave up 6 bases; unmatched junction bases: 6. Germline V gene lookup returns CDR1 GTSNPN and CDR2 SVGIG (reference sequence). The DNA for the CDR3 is TGTGCCTGGAGTGTTGGGCTAGCGGGGGATGATACGCAGTATTTT. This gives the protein CAWSVGLAGDDTQYF. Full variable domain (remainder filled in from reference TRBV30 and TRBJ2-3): SQTIHQWPATLVQPVGSPLSLECTVEGTSNPNLYWYRQAAGRGLQLLFYSVGIGQISSEVPQNLSASRPQDRQFILSSKKLLLSDSGFYLCAWSVGLAGDDTQYFGPGTRLTVL.

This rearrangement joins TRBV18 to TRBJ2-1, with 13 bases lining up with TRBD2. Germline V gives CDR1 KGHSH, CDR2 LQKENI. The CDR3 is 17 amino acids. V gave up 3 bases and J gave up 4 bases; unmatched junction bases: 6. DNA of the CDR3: TGTGCCAGCTCACCGGGGACTAGCGGGGTAGCGTACAATGAGCAGTTCTTC. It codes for CASSPGTSGVAYNEQFF. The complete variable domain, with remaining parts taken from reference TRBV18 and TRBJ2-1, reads NAGVMQNPRHLVRRRGQEARLRCSPMKGHSHVYWYRQLPEEGLKFMVYLQKENIIDESGMPKERFSAEFPKEGPSILRIQQVVRGDSAAYFCASSPGTSGVAYNEQFFGPGTRLTVL.

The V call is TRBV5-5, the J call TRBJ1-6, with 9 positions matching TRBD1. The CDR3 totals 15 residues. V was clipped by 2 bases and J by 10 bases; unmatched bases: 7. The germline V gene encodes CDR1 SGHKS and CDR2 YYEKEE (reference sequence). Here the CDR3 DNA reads TGTGCCAGCAGCTTCCTAGGACAGGGGCAATCACCCCTCCACTTT. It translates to CASSFLGQGQSPLHF.

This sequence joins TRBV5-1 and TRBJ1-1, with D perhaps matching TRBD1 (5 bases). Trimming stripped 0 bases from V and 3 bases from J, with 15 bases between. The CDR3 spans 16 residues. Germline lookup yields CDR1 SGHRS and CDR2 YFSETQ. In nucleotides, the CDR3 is TGCGCCAGCAGCTTGGCCCAACAGGATTGGTACACTGAAGCTTTCTTT. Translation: CASSLAQQDWYTEAFF.

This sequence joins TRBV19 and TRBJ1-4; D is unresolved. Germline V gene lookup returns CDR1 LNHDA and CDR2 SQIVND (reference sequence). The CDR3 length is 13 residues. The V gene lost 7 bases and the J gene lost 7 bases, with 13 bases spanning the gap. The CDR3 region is CASMSGVTEKLFF. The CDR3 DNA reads TGTGCCAGTATGTCCGGGGTAACTGAAAAACTGTTTTTT.